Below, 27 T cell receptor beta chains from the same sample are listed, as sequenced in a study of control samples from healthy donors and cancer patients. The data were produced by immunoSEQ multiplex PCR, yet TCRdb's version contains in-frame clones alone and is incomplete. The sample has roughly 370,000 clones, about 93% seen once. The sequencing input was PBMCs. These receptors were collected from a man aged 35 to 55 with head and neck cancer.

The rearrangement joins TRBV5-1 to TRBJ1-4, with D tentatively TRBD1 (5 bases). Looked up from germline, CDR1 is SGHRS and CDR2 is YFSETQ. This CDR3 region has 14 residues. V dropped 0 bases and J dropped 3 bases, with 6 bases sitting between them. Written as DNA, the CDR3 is TGCGCCAGCAGCTTGGCAGGGCCTAATGAAAAACTGTTTTTT. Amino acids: CASSLAGPNEKLFF.

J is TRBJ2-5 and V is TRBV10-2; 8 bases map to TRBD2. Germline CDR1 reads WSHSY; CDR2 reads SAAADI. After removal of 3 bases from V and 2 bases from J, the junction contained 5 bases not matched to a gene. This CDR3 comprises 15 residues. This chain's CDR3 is CASSDERGLQETQYF. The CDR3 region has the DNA TGCGCCAGCAGTGATGAGCGGGGGCTACAAGAGACCCAGTACTTC.

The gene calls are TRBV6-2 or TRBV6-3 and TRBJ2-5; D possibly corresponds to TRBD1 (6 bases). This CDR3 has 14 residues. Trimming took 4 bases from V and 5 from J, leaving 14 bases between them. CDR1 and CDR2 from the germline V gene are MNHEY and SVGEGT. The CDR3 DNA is TGTGCCAGCAGTTCCGGCGACAGGCCGGAGACCCAGTACTTC. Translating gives CASSSGDRPETQYF.

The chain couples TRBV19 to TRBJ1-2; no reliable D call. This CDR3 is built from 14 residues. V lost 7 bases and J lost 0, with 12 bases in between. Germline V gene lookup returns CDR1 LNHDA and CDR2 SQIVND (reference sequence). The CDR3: CASTNSASNYGYTF. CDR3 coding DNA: TGTGCCAGTACCAACTCGGCATCTAACTATGGCTACACCTTC.

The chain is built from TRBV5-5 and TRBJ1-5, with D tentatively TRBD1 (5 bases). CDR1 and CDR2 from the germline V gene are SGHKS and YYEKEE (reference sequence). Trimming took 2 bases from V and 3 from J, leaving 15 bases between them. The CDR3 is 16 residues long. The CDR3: CASSFASGSFNQPQHF. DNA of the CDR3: TGTGCCAGCAGCTTTGCCTCAGGGAGTTTCAATCAGCCCCAGCATTTT.

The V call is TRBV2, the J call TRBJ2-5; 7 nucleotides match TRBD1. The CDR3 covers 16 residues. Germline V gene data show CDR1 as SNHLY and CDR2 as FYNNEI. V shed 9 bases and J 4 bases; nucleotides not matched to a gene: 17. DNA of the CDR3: TGTGCCAGGGGGAACACTGGACAGGATTTAACAGAGACCCAGTACTTC. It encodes CARGNTGQDLTETQYF.

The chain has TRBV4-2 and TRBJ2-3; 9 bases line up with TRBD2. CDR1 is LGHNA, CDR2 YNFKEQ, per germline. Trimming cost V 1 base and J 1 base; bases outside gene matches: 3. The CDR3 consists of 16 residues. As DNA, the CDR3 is TGTGCCAGCAGCCAAGGTAGCGGGAGCGGCACAGATACGCAGTATTTT. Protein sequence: CASSQGSGSGTDTQYF.

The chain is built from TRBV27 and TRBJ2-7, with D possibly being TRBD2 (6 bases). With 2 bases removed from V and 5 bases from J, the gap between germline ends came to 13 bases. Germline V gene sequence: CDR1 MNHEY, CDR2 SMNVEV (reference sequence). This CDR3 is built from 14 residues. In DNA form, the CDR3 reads TGTGCCAGCAGTTTAACGGGAGTAACAAACGAGCAGTACTTC. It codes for CASSLTGVTNEQYF.

The DNA for the CDR3 is TGTGCCAGCAGCCTGGACGAGGGGGTACGGGTTGAGCAGTACTTC. Amino acid sequence: CASSLDEGVRVEQYF. The chain combines TRBV6-5 with TRBJ2-7, with D possibly being TRBD1 (6 bases). The CDR3 extends over 15 amino acids. V shed 6 bases and J shed 7 bases, with 22 bases lying between them. Germline V CDR1 and CDR2: MNHEY, SVGAGI.

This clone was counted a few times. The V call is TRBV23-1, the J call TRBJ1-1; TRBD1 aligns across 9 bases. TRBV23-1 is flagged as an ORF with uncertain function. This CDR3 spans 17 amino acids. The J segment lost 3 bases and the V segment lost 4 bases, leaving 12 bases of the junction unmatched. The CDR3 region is CASSRPTGGWRYTEAFF. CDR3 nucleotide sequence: TGCGCCAGCAGTCGTCCAACAGGGGGCTGGCGGTACACTGAAGCTTTCTTT.

The CDR3 bases are TGTGCCAGCAGTTACCACAGGGCCACCTACGAGCAGTACTTC. Protein: CASSYHRATYEQYF. The chain is built from TRBV28 and TRBJ2-7; the D gene is possibly TRBD1 (6 bases). The CDR3 length is 14 residues. V was pared by 4 bases and J by 2 bases, with 12 bases between. Germline V gene lookup returns CDR1 MDHEN and CDR2 SYDVKM.

As DNA, the CDR3 is TGTGCCAGCAGCCGCGGGGCGGGTGGCTACACCTTC. It is translated as CASSRGAGGYTF. This chain joins TRBV9 and TRBJ1-2; D perhaps matches TRBD1 (5 bases). The germline V gene encodes CDR1 SGDLS and CDR2 YYNGEE. Trimming shortened V by 4 bases and J by 7 bases, and 11 bases separated the two germline ends. The CDR3 covers 12 residues.

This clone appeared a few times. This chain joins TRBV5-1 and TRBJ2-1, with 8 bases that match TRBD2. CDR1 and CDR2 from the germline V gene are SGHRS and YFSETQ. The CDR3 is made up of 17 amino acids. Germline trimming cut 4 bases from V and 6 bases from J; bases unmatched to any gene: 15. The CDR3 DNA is TGCGCCAGCAGCGGCAGATTTACCGGGACTAGTTTCAATGAGCAGTTCTTC. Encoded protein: CASSGRFTGTSFNEQFF. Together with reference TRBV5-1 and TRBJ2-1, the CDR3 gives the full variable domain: KAGVTQTPRYLIKTRGQQVTLSCSPISGHRSVSWYQQTPGQGLQFLFEYFSETQRNKGNFPGRFSGRQFSNSRSEMNVSTLELGDSALYLCASSGRFTGTSFNEQFFGPGTRLTVL.

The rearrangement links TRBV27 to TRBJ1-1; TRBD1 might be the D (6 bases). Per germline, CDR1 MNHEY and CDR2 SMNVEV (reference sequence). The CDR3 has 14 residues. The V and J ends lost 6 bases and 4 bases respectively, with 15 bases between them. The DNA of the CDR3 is TGTGCCAGCAGGATGACAGGAGAACTCACTGAAGCTTTCTTT. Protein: CASRMTGELTEAFF.

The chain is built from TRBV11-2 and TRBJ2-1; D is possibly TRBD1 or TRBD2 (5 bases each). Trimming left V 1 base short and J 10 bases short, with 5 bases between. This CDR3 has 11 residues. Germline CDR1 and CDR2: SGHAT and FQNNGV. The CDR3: CASSLGGEQFF. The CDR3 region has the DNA TGTGCCAGCAGCTTAGGGGGGGAGCAGTTCTTC.

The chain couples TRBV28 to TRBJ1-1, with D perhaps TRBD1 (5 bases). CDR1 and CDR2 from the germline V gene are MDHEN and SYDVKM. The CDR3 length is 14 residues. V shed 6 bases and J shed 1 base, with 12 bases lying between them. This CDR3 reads CASSSGGSNTEAFF. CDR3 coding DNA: TGTGCCAGCAGCTCGGGGGGGTCGAACACTGAAGCTTTCTTT.

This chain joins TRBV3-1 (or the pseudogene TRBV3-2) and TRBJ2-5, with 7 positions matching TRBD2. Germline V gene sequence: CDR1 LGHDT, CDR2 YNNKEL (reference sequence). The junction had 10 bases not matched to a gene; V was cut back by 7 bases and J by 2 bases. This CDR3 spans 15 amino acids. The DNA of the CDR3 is TGTGCCAGCAACCTAAGGGGAGCGGGGCAAGAGACCCAGTACTTC. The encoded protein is CASNLRGAGQETQYF.

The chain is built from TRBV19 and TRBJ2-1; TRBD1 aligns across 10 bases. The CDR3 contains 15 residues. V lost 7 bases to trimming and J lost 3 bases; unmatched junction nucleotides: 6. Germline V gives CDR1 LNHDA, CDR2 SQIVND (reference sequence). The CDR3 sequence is CASTRQGAVYNEQFF. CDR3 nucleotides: TGTGCCAGTACCCGACAGGGGGCGGTCTACAATGAGCAGTTCTTC.

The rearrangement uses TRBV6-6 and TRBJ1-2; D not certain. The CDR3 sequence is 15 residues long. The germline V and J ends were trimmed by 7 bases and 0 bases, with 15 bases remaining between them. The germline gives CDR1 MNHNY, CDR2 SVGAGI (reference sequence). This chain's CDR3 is CASIHGERSNYGYTF. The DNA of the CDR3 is TGTGCCAGCATCCACGGGGAGAGATCTAACTATGGCTACACCTTC.

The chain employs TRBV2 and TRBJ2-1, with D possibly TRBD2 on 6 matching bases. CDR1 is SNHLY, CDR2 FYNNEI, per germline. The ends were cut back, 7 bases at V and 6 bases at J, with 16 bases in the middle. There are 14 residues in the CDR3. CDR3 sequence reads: CASTWGGTSNEQFF. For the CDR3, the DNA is TGTGCCAGCACATGGGGCGGGACTTCCAATGAGCAGTTCTTC.

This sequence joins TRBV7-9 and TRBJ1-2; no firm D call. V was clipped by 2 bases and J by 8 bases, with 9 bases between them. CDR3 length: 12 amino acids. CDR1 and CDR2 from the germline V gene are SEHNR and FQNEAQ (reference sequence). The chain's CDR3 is CASSLIGSGYTF. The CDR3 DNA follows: TGTGCCAGCAGCTTAATAGGGAGCGGCTACACCTTC. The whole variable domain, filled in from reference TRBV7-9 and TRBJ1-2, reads DTGVSQNPRHKITKRGQNVTFRCDPISEHNRLYWYRQTLGQGPEFLTYFQNEAQLEKSRLLSDRFSAERPKGSFSTLEIQRTEQGDSAMYLCASSLIGSGYTFGSGTRLTVV.

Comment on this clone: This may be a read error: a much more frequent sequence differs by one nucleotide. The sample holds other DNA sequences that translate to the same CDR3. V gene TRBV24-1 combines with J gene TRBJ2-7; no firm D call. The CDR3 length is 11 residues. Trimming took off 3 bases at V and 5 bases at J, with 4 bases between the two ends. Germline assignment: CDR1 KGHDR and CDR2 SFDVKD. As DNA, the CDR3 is TGTGCCACCAGTGATGGCGACGAGCAGTACTTC. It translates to CATSDGDEQYF.

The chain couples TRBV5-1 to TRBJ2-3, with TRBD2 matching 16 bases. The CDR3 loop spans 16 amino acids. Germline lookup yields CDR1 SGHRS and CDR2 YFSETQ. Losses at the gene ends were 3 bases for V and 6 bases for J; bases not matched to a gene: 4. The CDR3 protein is CASSSGTSGRGDTQYF. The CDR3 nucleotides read TGCGCCAGCAGCTCCGGGACTAGCGGGAGGGGGGATACGCAGTATTTT.

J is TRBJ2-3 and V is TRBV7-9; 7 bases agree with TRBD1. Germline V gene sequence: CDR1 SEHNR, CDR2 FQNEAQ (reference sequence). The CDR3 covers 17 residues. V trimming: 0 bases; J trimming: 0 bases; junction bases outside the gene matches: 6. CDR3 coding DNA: TGTGCCAGCAGCTTAGCCTCTGGGACAGCTAGCACAGATACGCAGTATTTT. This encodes CASSLASGTASTDTQYF.

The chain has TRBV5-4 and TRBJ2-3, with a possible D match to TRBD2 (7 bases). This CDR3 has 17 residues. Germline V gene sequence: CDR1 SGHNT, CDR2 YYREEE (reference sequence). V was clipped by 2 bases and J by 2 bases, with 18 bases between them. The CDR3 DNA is TGTGCCAGCAGCTTTTCTACCTTCGGGGGGCTCACAGATACGCAGTATTTT. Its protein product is CASSFSTFGGLTDTQYF. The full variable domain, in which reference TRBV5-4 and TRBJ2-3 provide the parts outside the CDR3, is ETGVTQSPTHLIKTRGQQVTLRCSSQSGHNTVSWYQQALGQGPQFIFQYYREEENGRGNFPPRFSGLQFPNYSSELNVNALELDDSALYLCASSFSTFGGLTDTQYFGPGTRLTVL.

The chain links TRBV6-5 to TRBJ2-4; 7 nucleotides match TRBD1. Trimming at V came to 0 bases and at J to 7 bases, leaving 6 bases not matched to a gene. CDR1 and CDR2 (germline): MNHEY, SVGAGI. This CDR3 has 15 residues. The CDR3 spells CASSYSTGSRNIQYF. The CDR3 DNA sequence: TGTGCCAGCAGTTACTCGACAGGGTCTCGGAACATTCAGTACTTC.

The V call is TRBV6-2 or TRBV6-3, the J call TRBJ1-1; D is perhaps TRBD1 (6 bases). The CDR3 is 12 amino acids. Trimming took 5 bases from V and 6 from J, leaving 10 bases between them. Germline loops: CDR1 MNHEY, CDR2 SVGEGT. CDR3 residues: CASSLWGPEAFF. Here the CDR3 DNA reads TGTGCCAGCAGTCTGTGGGGGCCTGAAGCTTTCTTT.